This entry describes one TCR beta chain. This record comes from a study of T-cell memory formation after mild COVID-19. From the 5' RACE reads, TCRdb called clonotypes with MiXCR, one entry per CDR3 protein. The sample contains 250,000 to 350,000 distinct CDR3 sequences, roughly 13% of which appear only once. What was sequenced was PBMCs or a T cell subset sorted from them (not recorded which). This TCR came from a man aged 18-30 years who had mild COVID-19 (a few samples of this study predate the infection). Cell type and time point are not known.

The DNA of the CDR3 is TGTGCCAGCAGCCCCCTTGGGAGTCACAACGAGCAGTACGTC. This encodes CASSPLGSHNEQYV. The V gene is TRBV7-9, the J gene TRBJ2-7, with a weak D call TRBD2 (5 bases). Trimming left V 5 bases short and J 5 bases short, with 16 bases between. The germline CDR1 and CDR2 sequences are SEHNR and FQNEAQ (reference sequence). The CDR3 spans 14 residues.